This T cell receptor beta chain stems from a study of cytomegalovirus exposure and HLA in healthy donors. PCR primers comprised 60 Vbeta and 13 Jbeta primers. Repertoires were generated with immunoSEQ multiplex PCR, while TCRdb's copy carries only in-frame clones and drops some. Here the sample spans under 200,000 clones, over 70% being singletons. Germline CDR1 reads ENHRY; CDR2 reads SYGVKD. V lost 4 bases to trimming and J lost 2 bases, with 5 bases between them. This CDR3 is built from 12 residues. The sequence came from a man aged 45-65 years in good health and CMV-seronegative. Material: PBMCs. The chain carries TRBV10-3 and TRBJ1-2; TRBD1 might be the D (5 bases). The CDR3 DNA reads TGTGCCATCAGTGGACAGAACTATGGCTACACCTTC. Translation gives CAISGQNYGYTF.